These 17 T cell receptor beta chains came from one sample sequenced in a study of identical twins. TCRdb independently ran MiXCR on the 5' RACE reads; one entry per CDR3 protein. The table includes more than 600,000 distinct CDR3 sequences, over 15% detected once. The sample also formed part of further work on T cells expressing NK-cell markers.

Sequenced: PBMCs. The receptor set was obtained from a young woman in good health.

This clonotype was observed a handful of times. The CDR3: CATSDQIQGSANYGYTF. The CDR3 DNA reads TGTGCCACCAGTGATCAAATACAGGGGTCCGCTAACTATGGCTACACCTTC. The chain uses TRBV24-1 and TRBJ1-2; the match to TRBD1 covers 7 bases. J lost 0 bases, V lost 3 bases, and 9 bases had no gene match. From germline, CDR1 is KGHDR and CDR2 SFDVKD. The CDR3 runs 17 residues.

CDR3 sequence reads: CASSLLARDTGELFF. Here the CDR3 DNA reads TGCGCCAGCAGCTTACTAGCTCGGGACACCGGGGAGCTGTTTTTT. This chain links TRBV5-1 with TRBJ2-2, with D perhaps TRBD2 (6 bases). Germline CDR1 is SGHRS and CDR2 is YFSETQ. The germline V and J ends were trimmed by 2 bases and 3 bases, with 11 bases remaining between them. The CDR3 is 15 residues long.

This clonotype was picked up many times. This chain connects TRBV12-3 or TRBV12-4 to TRBJ2-1; a possible D gene is TRBD1 (6 bases). The CDR3 contains 13 residues. V lost 6 bases and J 2 bases, leaving 8 bases between the germline ends. CDR3 sequence reads: CASSGDTYNEQFF. The CDR3 DNA sequence: TGTGCCAGCAGCGGGGACACCTACAATGAGCAGTTCTTC.

Only a few counts were recorded for this clonotype. The gene calls are TRBV20-1 and TRBJ1-1; perhaps TRBD1 as D (6 bases). The germline gives CDR1 DFQATT, CDR2 SNEGSKA (reference sequence). V was cut by 6 bases and J by 8 bases, with 16 bases left in between. The CDR3 runs 12 residues. The CDR3 DNA reads TGCAGTGCCCCAAGACAGGAATTAGAAGCTTTCTTT. Its protein is CSAPRQELEAFF.

The CDR3 DNA is TGTGCCAGCAGCCCCCCTGGGAGGGGAGAGACCCAGTACTTC. It is translated as CASSPPGRGETQYF. The chain recombines TRBV5-6 with TRBJ2-5; 7 positions agree with TRBD2. The germline CDR1 and CDR2 sequences are SGHDT and YYEEEE. The CDR3 totals 14 residues. Trimming removed 4 bases from V and 4 bases from J; junction bases left unmatched: 7.

The table lists this clonotype with a few counts. The chain uses TRBV12-3 or TRBV12-4 and TRBJ2-1; D might be TRBD1 or TRBD2, each matching 5 bases. Trimming cost V 7 bases and J 9 bases, with 16 bases left between them. The CDR3 has 13 amino acids. The CDR3 sequence: CASTPTGAGEQFF. Here the CDR3 DNA reads TGTGCCAGCACCCCCACTGGGGCGGGTGAGCAGTTCTTC.

This clonotype showed up just a few times. J is TRBJ2-3 and V is TRBV12-5, with TRBD1 matching over 8 bases. Germline assignment: CDR1 LGHNT and CDR2 FRNRAP. Trimming took 6 bases from V and 4 from J; bases not matched to a gene: 12. This CDR3 contains 16 residues. For the CDR3, the DNA is TGTGCTAGTGGCCCCAACCGGGACAGGCTGGCAGATACGCAGTATTTT. Amino acids: CASGPNRDRLADTQYF.

This clonotype was counted a few times. The rearrangement joins TRBV5-1 to TRBJ2-7; D remains unclear. The CDR3 sequence is 12 residues long. Trimming took 4 bases from V and 8 from J, leaving 13 bases between them. Germline loops: CDR1 SGHRS, CDR2 YFSETQ. The CDR3 here is CASSPDRHKQYF. The CDR3 nucleotides read TGCGCCAGCAGCCCGGACCGACATAAGCAGTACTTC.

The chain links TRBV10-2 to TRBJ2-7; 7 bases fit TRBD1. The CDR3 sequence is 12 residues long. Germline values: CDR1 WSHSY, CDR2 SAAADI. The V gene end was trimmed by 7 bases and the J gene end by 0 bases; junction bases not matched to a gene: 0. CDR3 coding DNA: TGCGCCAGCAAGGGGGCCTCCTACGAGCAGTACTTC. This gives the protein CASKGASYEQYF.

This chain links TRBV29-1 with TRBJ2-3; 13 bases are a match to TRBD2. V gave up 8 bases and J gave up 6 bases; unmatched junction bases: 8. The CDR3 consists of 14 residues. Germline loops: CDR1 SQVTM, CDR2 ANQGSEA. The CDR3 spells CSCFGLAGVDTQYF. The CDR3, as DNA: TGCAGCTGCTTTGGACTAGCGGGAGTGGATACGCAGTATTTT.

V and J are TRBV15 and TRBJ2-3; unclear D gene. The germline V and J ends were trimmed by 0 bases and 7 bases, with 14 bases remaining between them. The CDR3 runs to 15 residues. Germline V gene data show CDR1 as LNHNV and CDR2 as YYDKDF (reference sequence). The CDR3, as DNA: TGTGCCACCAGCAGAGATGGGCAGGTCCTGAATACGCAGTATTTT. Its protein product is CATSRDGQVLNTQYF.

J is TRBJ2-4 and V is TRBV5-1; 13 nucleotides line up with TRBD2. CDR1 and CDR2 from the germline V gene are SGHRS and YFSETQ. Trimming removed 1 base from V and 1 base from J; junction bases left unmatched: 2. The CDR3 extends over 17 amino acids. The DNA for the CDR3 is TGCGCCAGCAGCTTGATGGGACTAGCGGGGGCCAAAAACATTCAGTACTTC. It translates to CASSLMGLAGAKNIQYF.

This clonotype was counted between two and nine times. The V call is TRBV7-9, the J call TRBJ2-2, with D unresolved. Germline values: CDR1 SEHNR, CDR2 FQNEAQ (reference sequence). Trimming removed 5 bases from V and 6 bases from J, with 16 bases in between. This CDR3 is built from 15 residues. CDR3 sequence: CASSRSSMSAGELFF. DNA for the CDR3: TGTGCCAGCAGCCGTTCTAGTATGTCTGCCGGGGAGCTGTTTTTT.

This clonotype came up many times. The V call is TRBV12-3 or TRBV12-4, the J call TRBJ2-7; D is unresolved. The CDR3 loop spans 16 amino acids. V gave up 3 bases and J gave up 3 bases, with 18 bases separating them. CDR3 amino acids: CASSLAYMGLLYEQYF. DNA for the CDR3: TGTGCCAGCAGTTTGGCTTATATGGGCCTTCTCTACGAGCAGTACTTC.

At least ten counts were recorded for this clonotype. The CDR3 nucleotides read TGTGCCAGCAGCTTACTGGGGGCTGGTAACACTGAAGCTTTCTTT. It specifies CASSLLGAGNTEAFF. The chain has TRBV7-9 and TRBJ1-1; the D gene is possibly TRBD1 (6 bases). The ends were cut back, 2 bases at V and 2 bases at J, with 12 bases in the middle. Germline CDR1 SEHNR, CDR2 FQNEAQ (reference sequence). The CDR3 is 15 amino acids. The variable domain in full, with the rest retrieved from reference TRBV7-9 and TRBJ1-1, is DTGVSQNPRHKITKRGQNVTFRCDPISEHNRLYWYRQTLGQGPEFLTYFQNEAQLEKSRLLSDRFSAERPKGSFSTLEIQRTEQGDSAMYLCASSLLGAGNTEAFFGQGTRLTVV.

J is TRBJ2-5 and V is TRBV6-6, with D possibly being TRBD1 or TRBD2 (6 bases each). Germline V lookup: CDR1 MNHNY, CDR2 SVGAGI (reference sequence). This CDR3 comprises 13 residues. V lost 4 bases to trimming and J lost 4 bases, with 10 bases between them. The CDR3 DNA sequence: TGTGCCAGCAGTTCCGAGGGGGGAGAGACCCAGTACTTC. The encoded protein is CASSSEGGETQYF.

V gene TRBV27 combines with J gene TRBJ2-1; 12 nucleotides match TRBD2. Germline V CDR1 and CDR2: MNHEY, SMNVEV (reference sequence). The ends lost 3 bases at V and 3 bases at J; junction bases unmatched: 3. CDR3 size: 16 residues. CDR3 DNA: TGTGCCAGCAGTTTCCGGGGACTAGCGGGCTACAATGAGCAGTTCTTC. It codes for CASSFRGLAGYNEQFF.